This TCR beta chain was sequenced during a study of control samples from healthy donors and cancer patients. CDR1 is MNHEY, CDR2 SVGAGI, per germline. The CDR3 covers 11 residues. V gave up 7 bases and J gave up 3 bases, with 4 bases separating them. Assay: immunoSEQ multiplex PCR; the TCRdb copy retains only in-frame clones and omits some. The table shows 170,000 or so clones, with more than 80% occurring only once. The chain combines TRBV6-5 with TRBJ2-1; D not certain. The sequencing sample was made of blood. The clonotype was recovered from a man aged 25-40 years in good health. The CDR3 sequence is CASTLYNEQFF. The CDR3 DNA is TGTGCCAGCACTCTCTACAATGAGCAGTTCTTC.